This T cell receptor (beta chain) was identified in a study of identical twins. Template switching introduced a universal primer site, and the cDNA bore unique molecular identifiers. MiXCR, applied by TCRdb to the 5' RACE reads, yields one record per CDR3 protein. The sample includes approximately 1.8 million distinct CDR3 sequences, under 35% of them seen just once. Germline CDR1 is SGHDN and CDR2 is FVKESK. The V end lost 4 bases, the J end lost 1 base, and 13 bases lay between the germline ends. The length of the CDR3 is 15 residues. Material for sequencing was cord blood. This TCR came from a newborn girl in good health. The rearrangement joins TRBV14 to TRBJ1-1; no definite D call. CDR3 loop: CASSPVRAGNTEAFF. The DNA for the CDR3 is TGTGCCAGCAGCCCAGTGAGGGCAGGGAACACTGAAGCTTTCTTT.